The 29 T cell receptor beta chains below were found in one sample sequenced in a study of cytomegalovirus exposure and HLA in healthy donors (dated by TCRdb to the late 2010s). Receptors were amplified or captured by the immunoSEQ multiplex PCR assay. The multiplex PCR relied on a mix of 60 forward primers for TCR Vbeta segments and 13 reverse primers for TCR Jbeta segments. TCRdb holds this immuneACCESS table with in-frame rearrangements only. Some clones are missing; in checked studies, unresolved V genes explain under half, and the rest has no known cause. Counted in this sample were around 190,000 clones; about 78% of them appeared once. The ten largest clones capture just under 3% of the sample. The sequencing input was PBMCs. Source of these receptors: a woman in her 30s in good health and CMV-seronegative.

This clone occurred once. The chain joins TRBV19 to TRBJ1-5; tentatively, D is TRBD1 (5 bases). Germline V gene data show CDR1 as LNHDA and CDR2 as SQIVND (reference sequence). The CDR3 is 15 amino acids. V gave up 7 bases and J gave up 0 bases, with 13 bases separating them. The CDR3 sequence is CASTIAGYSNQPQHF. CDR3 bases: TGTGCCAGTACCATAGCAGGGTATAGCAATCAGCCCCAGCATTTT.

CDR3 in amino acids: CASSFGLASYEQYF. CDR3 nucleotide sequence: TGTGCCAGCAGCTTCGGACTGGCGTCCTACGAGCAGTACTTC. The chain couples TRBV13 to TRBJ2-5, with D perhaps matching TRBD2 (5 bases). Judging by the DNA end, TRBJ2-7 fits better; the J call may be wrong. Looked up from germline, CDR1 is PRHDT and CDR2 is FYEKMQ (reference sequence). The CDR3 contains 14 residues.

This chain uses TRBV14 with TRBJ1-2, with D possibly being TRBD1 (6 bases). This CDR3 has 13 amino acids. Between the trimmed V and J ends, which lost 5 bases and 2 bases, there was a span of 9 bases. Germline V gene lookup returns CDR1 SGHDN and CDR2 FVKESK. Here the CDR3 DNA reads TGTGCCAGCAGCTCTGGACAGAACTATGGCTACACCTTC. Its protein is CASSSGQNYGYTF.

CDR3 amino acids: CASSVGGRGGTEAFF. The DNA for the CDR3 is TGTGCCAGCAGCGTAGGGGGGAGGGGAGGAACTGAAGCTTTCTTT. V gene TRBV9 combines with J gene TRBJ1-1; a weak D match, TRBD1 (5 bases). CDR3 length equals 15 residues. The germline gives CDR1 SGDLS, CDR2 YYNGEE. V was pared by 0 bases and J by 5 bases, with 14 bases between.

V gene TRBV6-6 combines with J gene TRBJ2-7, with 7 bases matching TRBD2. CDR1 is MNHNY and CDR2 is SVGAGI in the germline V gene (reference sequence). The V segment lost 8 bases and the J segment 6 bases; nucleotides outside the gene matches: 7. CDR3 length: 12 amino acids. The CDR3 protein is CASRAGDGEQYF. DNA of the CDR3: TGTGCCAGCCGGGCGGGGGACGGCGAGCAGTACTTC.

The chain carries TRBV5-1 and TRBJ1-2, with 7 nucleotides matching TRBD1. The CDR3 covers 15 residues. Trimming took 4 bases from V and 6 from J; bases not matched to a gene: 12. Germline V CDR1 and CDR2: SGHRS, YFSETQ. CDR3 region: CASSLRQGPTNGYTF. DNA for the CDR3: TGCGCCAGCAGCCTAAGACAGGGCCCCACCAATGGCTACACCTTC. Based on the CDR3 plus reference TRBV5-1 and TRBJ1-2, the full variable domain is KAGVTQTPRYLIKTRGQQVTLSCSPISGHRSVSWYQQTPGQGLQFLFEYFSETQRNKGNFPGRFSGRQFSNSRSEMNVSTLELGDSALYLCASSLRQGPTNGYTFGSGTRLTVV.

This chain connects TRBV4-1 to TRBJ1-1, with TRBD1 as a possible D gene (6 bases). V shed 3 bases and J shed 1 base, with 12 bases lying between them. Germline CDR1 is MGHRA and CDR2 is YSYEKL. CDR3 size: 15 residues. The CDR3 region has the DNA TGCGCCAGCAGCCAGTACCCGACAGGGAACACTGAAGCTTTCTTT. It is translated as CASSQYPTGNTEAFF.

This chain joins TRBV19 and TRBJ2-3; a possible D gene is TRBD1 (5 bases). This CDR3 spans 14 amino acids. Trimming took 6 bases from V and 1 from J, leaving 11 bases between them. Germline CDR1 is LNHDA and CDR2 is SQIVND (reference sequence). This CDR3 is CASSRKGRTDTQYF. In DNA form, the CDR3 reads TGTGCCAGTAGCAGGAAGGGGCGCACAGATACGCAGTATTTT. Complete variable domain (other parts from reference TRBV19 and TRBJ2-3): DGGITQSPKYLFRKEGQNVTLSCEQNLNHDAMYWYRQDPGQGLRLIYYSQIVNDFQKGDIAEGYSVSREKKESFPLTVTSAQKNPTAFYLCASSRKGRTDTQYFGPGTRLTVL.

The chain carries TRBV5-4 and TRBJ2-7, with unresolved D. CDR1 is SGHNT and CDR2 is YYREEE in the germline V gene (reference sequence). Trimming removed 2 bases at V and 4 bases at J, with 13 bases between. There are 14 residues in the CDR3. CDR3 DNA: TGTGCCAGCAGCTTACAGCAAGTCGGATACGAGCAGTACTTC. Its translation: CASSLQQVGYEQYF.

This clone has a single count. The J gene is TRBJ2-2, the V gene TRBV4-1; D may be TRBD2 (6 bases). The CDR3 runs 18 residues. V was cut by 4 bases and J by 2 bases, with 20 bases left in between. Germline assignment: CDR1 MGHRA and CDR2 YSYEKL. The DNA for the CDR3 is TGCGCCAGCAGCCTCGTGAAGTCGCTAGCGACCAACACCGGGGAGCTGTTTTTT. Protein product: CASSLVKSLATNTGELFF.

A single count supports this clone. This chain connects TRBV5-1 to TRBJ2-5; 12 nucleotides match TRBD1. This CDR3 spans 15 amino acids. Germline assignment: CDR1 SGHRS and CDR2 YFSETQ. V gave up 4 bases and J gave up 4 bases; unmatched junction bases: 5. The CDR3 bases are TGCGCCAGCAGCCGAGGGACAGGGGGCGGAGAGACCCAGTACTTC. Residues: CASSRGTGGGETQYF.

CDR3 in amino acids: CAISYGNRYNEQFF. The CDR3, as DNA: TGTGCCATCTCTTACGGGAATCGTTACAATGAGCAGTTCTTC. The rearrangement joins TRBV10-3 to TRBJ2-1, with D tentatively TRBD2 (5 bases). This CDR3 has 14 residues. The germline V gene has CDR1 ENHRY and CDR2 SYGVKD. V gave up 8 bases and J gave up 4 bases, with 15 bases separating them.

This clone occurred a few times. This rearrangement joins TRBV28 to TRBJ1-2, with TRBD1 matching 8 bases. The trim removed 4 bases at V and 7 bases at J, leaving 11 bases unmatched. This CDR3 spans 15 amino acids. Per the germline V gene, CDR1 is MDHEN and CDR2 is SYDVKM. The DNA for the CDR3 is TGTGCCAGCAGTTATGAGGGCAGGGGGCGTGGTGGCTACACCTTC. Protein: CASSYEGRGRGGYTF.

The V and J genes are TRBV6-5 and TRBJ1-1, with TRBD1 matching over 7 bases. The CDR3 runs 14 residues. Trimming at V came to 5 bases and at J to 1 base, leaving 4 bases not matched to a gene. Per germline, CDR1 MNHEY and CDR2 SVGAGI. CDR3 protein: CASSRDRRNTEAFF. Here the CDR3 DNA reads TGTGCCAGCAGTCGGGACAGAAGGAACACTGAAGCTTTCTTT.

This clone was detected once. The rearrangement links TRBV5-1 to TRBJ2-5, with 7 bases fitting TRBD1. Germline V gene data show CDR1 as SGHRS and CDR2 as YFSETQ. This CDR3 contains 14 residues. Trimming at V came to 4 bases and at J to 5 bases, leaving 8 bases not matched to a gene. In DNA form, the CDR3 reads TGCGCCAGCAGCGTCACAGGGGTGGGGGAGACCCAGTACTTC. This translates into CASSVTGVGETQYF.

This rearrangement joins TRBV7-2 to TRBJ1-2; 10 bases agree with TRBD1. CDR3 length: 15 amino acids. The V gene's germline CDR1 is SGHTA and CDR2 FQGNSA. The V gene end was trimmed by 4 bases and the J gene end by 6 bases; junction bases not matched to a gene: 8. The CDR3 DNA is TGTGCCAGCAGCTCCTGGGTGGGGACAGGGGATGGCTACACCTTC. Translated, it gives CASSSWVGTGDGYTF.

The J gene is TRBJ2-3, the V gene TRBV15, with 7 bases matching TRBD2. Germline V gene sequence: CDR1 LNHNV, CDR2 YYDKDF (reference sequence). This CDR3 comprises 17 residues. J gave up 4 bases and V 4 bases, and 14 bases lay outside the gene matches. The CDR3 bases are TGTGCCACCAGCACCAAGACTTGGCGGGAGCCCCCAGATACGCAGTATTTT. It specifies CATSTKTWREPPDTQYF.

This clone appeared once. V usage is TRBV5-4 and J usage is TRBJ1-2, with 8 bases matching TRBD1. This CDR3 region has 15 residues. Germline V gives CDR1 SGHNT, CDR2 YYREEE (reference sequence). The V gene end was trimmed by 3 bases and the J gene end by 6 bases; junction bases not matched to a gene: 10. The DNA of the CDR3 is TGTGCCAGCAGCTCAGCTCATGGGACAGGACATGGCTACACCTTC. Encoded protein: CASSSAHGTGHGYTF.

This clone was observed once. The chain employs TRBV30 and TRBJ2-1, with 13 bases that match TRBD2. The CDR3 runs 13 residues. After removal of 2 bases from V and 15 bases from J, the junction contained 7 bases not matched to a gene. CDR1 and CDR2 (germline): GTSNPN, SVGIG (reference sequence). CDR3 sequence (DNA): TGTGCCTGGAGTAGAGAACTAGCGGGAGGGCGGTTCTTC. Protein sequence: CAWSRELAGGRFF.

V is TRBV7-8 and J is TRBJ2-7; perhaps TRBD1 as D (6 bases). CDR1 and CDR2 (germline): SGHVS, FQNEAQ. This CDR3 has 16 amino acids. The germline V and J ends were trimmed by 3 bases and 3 bases, with 18 bases remaining between them. This CDR3 reads CASSFGEGGGVYEQYF. The CDR3 nucleotides are TGTGCCAGCAGCTTTGGGGAAGGGGGTGGGGTCTACGAGCAGTACTTC.

The chain recombines TRBV15 with TRBJ1-2; D possibly corresponds to TRBD1 (5 bases). The CDR3 runs 16 residues. CDR1 is LNHNV, CDR2 YYDKDF, per germline (reference sequence). Trimming took off 1 base at V and 5 bases at J, with 17 bases between the two ends. The CDR3 nucleotides read TGTGCCACCAGCAGAGGCGGCGCCCAGGGTGGGTATGGCTACACCTTC. Translating gives CATSRGGAQGGYGYTF.

The count of this clone is one. The chain couples TRBV15 to TRBJ2-7; TRBD2 matches 7 bases. V shed 1 base, J shed 1 base, and the junction held 4 bases outside the gene matches. The CDR3 covers 15 residues. Per germline, CDR1 LNHNV and CDR2 YYDKDF (reference sequence). The CDR3 loop reads CATSRGGSGSYEQYF. CDR3 bases: TGTGCCACCAGCAGAGGTGGTAGCGGGTCCTACGAGCAGTACTTC.

The V and J genes are TRBV7-9 and TRBJ2-3, with 7 bases that match TRBD1. The CDR3 consists of 18 residues. With V trimmed by 5 bases and J by 1 base, 15 bases remained unmatched. Germline V gene lookup returns CDR1 SEHNR and CDR2 FQNEAQ (reference sequence). The CDR3 nucleotides are TGTGCCAGCAGCGTAAAGGGCAGGGGGAAAGGAGGCACAGATACGCAGTATTTT. As protein: CASSVKGRGKGGTDTQYF.

The chain joins TRBV18 to TRBJ2-3, with TRBD1 identical over 8 bases. The CDR3 contains 16 residues. V shed 6 bases and J 6 bases; nucleotides not matched to a gene: 14. The germline V gene has CDR1 KGHSH and CDR2 LQKENI. The DNA of the CDR3 is TGTGCCAGCTCTCCCCGAAGGGCAGGGGGCTTGGATACGCAGTATTTT. Protein product: CASSPRRAGGLDTQYF.

This clone was seen only a few times. V gene TRBV25-1 combines with J gene TRBJ1-5; TRBD1 agrees at 8 bases. Germline CDR1 is MGHDK and CDR2 is SYGVNS. The V gene end was trimmed by 3 bases and the J gene end by 5 bases; junction bases not matched to a gene: 9. The CDR3 has 16 amino acids. The CDR3 bases are TGTGCCAGCAGTGATCCCGGACAGGGAGGGGATCAGCCCCAGCATTTT. This translates into CASSDPGQGGDQPQHF.

The V call is TRBV6-4, the J call TRBJ2-1; possibly TRBD1 for D (6 bases). This CDR3 is built from 13 residues. The V end was cut by 5 bases, the J end by 7 bases, with 12 bases between. Per germline, CDR1 MRHNA and CDR2 SNTAGT. This CDR3 reads CASSSLTGNEQFF. In DNA, the CDR3 is TGTGCCAGCAGTTCCCTAACAGGGAATGAGCAGTTCTTC.

The chain links TRBV2 to TRBJ2-3; TRBD2 is a possible D gene (6 bases). There are 13 residues in the CDR3. Trimming pared 3 bases from V and 2 bases from J, leaving 6 bases between. Germline V CDR1 and CDR2: SNHLY, FYNNEI. The CDR3 reads CASSEDYTDTQYF. The CDR3 region has the DNA TGTGCCAGCAGTGAGGACTACACAGATACGCAGTATTTT.

Notes on this clone: Mismatch with germline at one junction end may stem from a read error. The chain employs TRBV10-3 and TRBJ2-3; no definite D call. CDR1 and CDR2 from the germline V gene are ENHRY and SYGVKD. The CDR3 has 14 residues. CDR3 sequence: CAISEWSTTDMQYF. Written as DNA, the CDR3 is TGTGCCATCAGTGAGTGGTCTACCACAGATATGCAGTATTTT.

This sequence joins TRBV5-6 and TRBJ1-1; D is perhaps TRBD1 (5 bases). The V gene lost 4 bases and the J gene lost 7 bases, with 20 bases spanning the gap. CDR1 and CDR2 (germline): SGHDT, YYEEEE. This CDR3 contains 15 residues. The CDR3 loop reads CASSPPDTSKGEAFF. The CDR3 DNA sequence: TGTGCCAGCAGCCCCCCGGACACCTCAAAGGGTGAAGCTTTCTTT.